Each of the 24 T cell receptor beta chains below was sequenced from the same sample in a study of cytomegalovirus exposure and HLA in healthy donors. Assay: immunoSEQ multiplex PCR; the TCRdb copy retains only in-frame clones and omits some. The sample holds more than 70,000 clones, around 93% seen once. Input material: PBMCs. These receptors all stem from a woman under 30 in good health and CMV-seronegative.

This chain uses TRBV4-1 with TRBJ2-5; TRBD2 matches at 7 bases. Germline V gene lookup returns CDR1 MGHRA and CDR2 YSYEKL. The CDR3 covers 14 residues. J gave up 5 bases and V 5 bases, and 8 bases lay outside the gene matches. CDR3 nucleotide sequence: TGCGCCAGCAGCAGACTAGCTATTGCGGAGACCCAGTACTTC. This codes for CASSRLAIAETQYF.

The CDR3 nucleotides are TGTGCCACCAGCTTACATAGCGGGGGCGCGGCCAAAAACATTCAGTACTTC. This encodes CATSLHSGGAAKNIQYF. The gene calls are TRBV15 and TRBJ2-4; 9 positions match TRBD2. There are 17 residues in the CDR3. Per the germline V gene, CDR1 is LNHNV and CDR2 is YYDKDF (reference sequence). Trimming cost V 5 bases and J 1 base; bases outside gene matches: 9.

This chain joins TRBV4-3 and TRBJ2-1, with 8 bases matching TRBD2. Unmatched junction bases numbered 4, after V lost 0 bases and J lost 9 bases. This CDR3 contains 14 residues. Germline lookup yields CDR1 LGHNA and CDR2 YSLEER. The chain's CDR3 is CASSQEAGGTEQFF. DNA for the CDR3: TGCGCCAGCAGCCAAGAGGCGGGGGGCACTGAGCAGTTCTTC.

This clone has just one count. J is TRBJ1-1 and V is TRBV5-6; 10 positions match TRBD1. Germline CDR1 and CDR2: SGHDT and YYEEEE. This CDR3 is built from 15 residues. Trimming at V came to 0 bases and at J to 3 bases, leaving 2 bases not matched to a gene. In DNA form, the CDR3 reads TGTGCCAGCAGCTTGGCCGGGACAGGGGACACTGAAGCTTTCTTT. This sequence encodes CASSLAGTGDTEAFF.

This clone appeared once. The rearrangement links TRBV19 to TRBJ2-2; the D is unclear. Deletions cut 2 bases from V and 1 base from J, with 8 bases between. The CDR3 length is 15 residues. Per the germline V gene, CDR1 is LNHDA and CDR2 is SQIVND (reference sequence). The CDR3 loop is CASSISWLNTGELFF. Here the CDR3 DNA reads TGTGCCAGTAGTATATCGTGGCTGAACACCGGGGAGCTGTTTTTT.

The chain joins TRBV10-1 to TRBJ2-3, with 8 bases lining up with TRBD1. The V gene's germline CDR1 is WNHNN and CDR2 SYGVQD (reference sequence). The CDR3 spans 13 residues. The trim removed 4 bases at V and 4 bases at J, leaving 1 base unmatched. CDR3 sequence: CASSAGGPDTQYF. The CDR3 DNA reads as TGCGCCAGCAGTGCAGGGGGCCCAGATACGCAGTATTTT.

V gene TRBV28 combines with J gene TRBJ2-1, with D maybe TRBD2 (5 bases). CDR1 is MDHEN, CDR2 SYDVKM, per germline. The V end was cut by 1 base, the J end by 7 bases, with 11 bases between. The CDR3 is made up of 14 amino acids. The CDR3 coding sequence is TGTGCCAGCAGTTTATATGGGGAGAAGAATGAGCAGTTCTTC. Its protein product is CASSLYGEKNEQFF.

The V gene is TRBV7-6, the J gene TRBJ2-3, with D possibly TRBD1 on 6 matching bases. Trimming removed 6 bases at V and 1 base at J, with 11 bases between. Germline V gene lookup returns CDR1 SGHVS and CDR2 FNYEAQ. The CDR3 covers 14 residues. The CDR3: CASSLDSRTDTQYF. CDR3 DNA: TGTGCCAGCAGTTTGGACAGCCGCACAGATACGCAGTATTTT. The full variable domain, its missing parts supplied by reference TRBV7-6 and TRBJ2-3, is GAGVSQSPRYKVTKRGQDVALRCDPISGHVSLYWYRQALGQGPEFLTYFNYEAQQDKSGLPNDRFSAERPEGSISTLTIQRTEQRDSAMYRCASSLDSRTDTQYFGPGTRLTVL.

CDR3 region: CASRPTGATNEKLFF. For the CDR3, the DNA is TGTGCCAGCAGACCGACAGGGGCAACTAATGAAAAACTGTTTTTT. This sequence joins TRBV11-1 and TRBJ1-4, with TRBD1 matching over 8 bases. J gave up 0 bases and V 6 bases, and 3 bases lay outside the gene matches. CDR1 and CDR2 (germline): SGHAT, FQDESV (reference sequence). The CDR3 consists of 15 residues.

The chain combines TRBV7-4 with TRBJ2-7; 10 positions agree with TRBD1. Germline loops: CDR1 SGHVT, CDR2 SQSDAQ. V lost 5 bases to trimming and J lost 4 bases; unmatched junction nucleotides: 11. The CDR3 runs to 16 residues. The CDR3 loop is CASSETGGADKYEQYF. The CDR3 coding sequence is TGTGCCAGCAGCGAGACAGGGGGCGCTGATAAATACGAGCAGTACTTC.

The DNA of the CDR3 is TGTGCCAGCAGTTCCCCCGGGATCCGGGGCTACACCTTC. Residues: CASSSPGIRGYTF. The rearrangement uses TRBV27 and TRBJ1-2; D is uncertain. Germline V CDR1 and CDR2: MNHEY, SMNVEV (reference sequence). This CDR3 comprises 13 residues. V was pared by 4 bases and J by 8 bases, with 14 bases between.

The gene calls are TRBV5-5 and TRBJ1-1, with D hard to call. The CDR3 runs 12 residues. From germline, CDR1 is SGHKS and CDR2 YYEKEE (reference sequence). Trimming cost V 2 bases and J 5 bases, with 7 bases left between them. The CDR3 bases are TGTGCCAGCAGCTTTACAGATACTGAAGCTTTCTTT. It codes for CASSFTDTEAFF.

The chain joins TRBV6-5 to TRBJ2-5; 9 bases line up with TRBD1. V lost 6 bases and J lost 0; bases outside the gene matches: 5. Germline assignment: CDR1 MNHEY and CDR2 SVGAGI. The CDR3 loop spans 15 amino acids. DNA of the CDR3: TGTGCCAGCAGACCAGGGACAGGGAACCAAGAGACCCAGTACTTC. Amino acid sequence: CASRPGTGNQETQYF.

V is TRBV7-9 and J is TRBJ2-7, with 7 positions matching TRBD1. CDR1 is SEHNR, CDR2 FQNEAQ, per germline (reference sequence). J was trimmed by 3 bases and V by 5 bases; bases with no gene match: 10. The CDR3 is 15 residues long. CDR3 sequence reads: CASSRTGALIYEQYF. CDR3 nucleotide sequence: TGTGCCAGCAGCCGCACAGGGGCCCTAATCTACGAGCAGTACTTC.

The rearrangement joins TRBV4-1 to TRBJ2-7; D is unresolved. The V gene's germline CDR1 is MGHRA and CDR2 YSYEKL. This CDR3 is built from 15 residues. Trimming removed 8 bases at V and 3 bases at J, with 20 bases between. The CDR3 loop reads CASRLTTDSLYEQYF. The CDR3 DNA follows: TGCGCCAGCCGCCTAACGACCGACTCCCTCTACGAGCAGTACTTC.

This clone appeared a single time. The V and J genes are TRBV15 and TRBJ2-7; TRBD2 aligns across 12 bases. In germline, CDR1 is LNHNV, CDR2 YYDKDF (reference sequence). J lost 5 bases, V lost 2 bases, and 4 bases had no gene match. CDR3 length: 15 residues. This chain's CDR3 is CATSRQTSGSDEQYF. Here the CDR3 DNA reads TGTGCCACCAGCAGACAGACTAGCGGGAGTGACGAGCAGTACTTC.

This sequence joins TRBV29-1 and TRBJ1-1; 12 bases align to TRBD1. The V and J ends lost 4 bases and 3 bases, in that order; junction bases with no gene match: 3. This CDR3 is built from 14 residues. The germline gives CDR1 SQVTM, CDR2 ANQGSEA. The CDR3 DNA reads TGCAGCGTTGGGGGACAGGGGGCGGACACTGAAGCTTTCTTT. Translating gives CSVGGQGADTEAFF.

The gene calls are TRBV7-2 and TRBJ1-5; possible D gene TRBD1, 5 bases. Trimming stripped 2 bases from V and 0 bases from J, with 14 bases between. Germline values: CDR1 SGHTA, CDR2 FQGNSA. This CDR3 has 17 residues. Here the CDR3 DNA reads TGTGCCAGCAGCTTACCTCTGGGGACTGATAGCAATCAGCCCCAGCATTTT. Its protein product is CASSLPLGTDSNQPQHF.

The table lists this clone with a few counts. The chain links TRBV29-1 to TRBJ2-7; weak D call: TRBD2 (5 bases). The CDR3 is 15 residues long. Germline V gene data show CDR1 as SQVTM and CDR2 as ANQGSEA. The V end lost 7 bases, the J end lost 1 base, and 20 bases lay between the germline ends. CDR3 sequence (DNA): TGCAGCGCTGGAGGTGGGCCCCCCTCTTCCTACGAGCAGTACTTC. Protein sequence: CSAGGGPPSSYEQYF.

The genes are TRBV27 and TRBJ2-7; 7 nucleotides match TRBD2. The trim removed 6 bases at V and 6 bases at J, leaving 5 bases unmatched. The CDR3 extends over 12 amino acids. Germline V gives CDR1 MNHEY, CDR2 SMNVEV (reference sequence). The CDR3, as DNA: TGTGCCAGCAGGGGGGGAGGGCTCGAGCAGTACTTC. Encoded protein: CASRGGGLEQYF.

This chain joins TRBV2 and TRBJ1-6; 9 nucleotides agree with TRBD1. This CDR3 contains 16 residues. V dropped 6 bases and J dropped 7; count of bases not matched to a gene: 10. The germline gives CDR1 SNHLY, CDR2 FYNNEI. Here the CDR3 reads CASSDPDRGGNSPLHF. In DNA, the CDR3 is TGTGCCAGCAGCGATCCGGACAGGGGAGGCAATTCACCCCTCCACTTT.

The table lists this clone with a count of one. The gene calls are TRBV6-5 and TRBJ1-1; TRBD1 might be the D (5 bases). The V end lost 10 bases, the J end lost 0 bases, and 12 bases lay between the germline ends. CDR1 and CDR2 from the germline V gene are MNHEY and SVGAGI. This CDR3 has 13 residues. CDR3 DNA sequence: TGTGCCACGAGACAGAAGATGAACACTGAAGCTTTCTTT. Its translation is CATRQKMNTEAFF.

This clone was found once. The rearrangement joins TRBV14 to TRBJ1-6; D may be TRBD1 (6 bases). The ends were cut back, 2 bases at V and 3 bases at J, with 11 bases in the middle. From germline, CDR1 is SGHDN and CDR2 FVKESK. This CDR3 spans 16 amino acids. This CDR3 is CASSQLQGNYNSPLHF. The DNA for the CDR3 is TGTGCCAGCAGCCAATTACAGGGCAACTATAATTCACCCCTCCACTTT. The full variable domain, rest sourced from reference TRBV14 and TRBJ1-6, is EAGVTQFPSHSVIEKGQTVTLRCDPISGHDNLYWYRRVMGKEIKFLLHFVKESKQDESGMPNNRFLAERTGGTYSTLKVQPAELEDSGVYFCASSQLQGNYNSPLHFGNGTRLTVT.

This rearrangement joins TRBV21-1 to TRBJ1-5; TRBD1 is the table's D call and was not checked against the DNA. TRBV21-1 is described as a pseudogene. The CDR3 totals 17 residues. DNA for the CDR3: TGTGCCAGCAGGAGGGACAGGGGAGGGAATACCAATCAGCCCCAGCATTTT. Amino acid sequence: CASRRDRGGNTNQPQHF.